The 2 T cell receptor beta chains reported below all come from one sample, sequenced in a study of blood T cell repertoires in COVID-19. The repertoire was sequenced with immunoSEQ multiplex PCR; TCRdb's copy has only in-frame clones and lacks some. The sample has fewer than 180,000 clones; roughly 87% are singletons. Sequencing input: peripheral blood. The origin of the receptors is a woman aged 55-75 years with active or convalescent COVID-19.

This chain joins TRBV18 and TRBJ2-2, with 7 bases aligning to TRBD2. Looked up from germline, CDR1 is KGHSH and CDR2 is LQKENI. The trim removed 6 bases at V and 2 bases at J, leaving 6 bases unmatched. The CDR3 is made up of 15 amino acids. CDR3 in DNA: TGTGCCAGCTCGACAGCGGGGCTAAACACCGGGGAGCTGTTTTTT. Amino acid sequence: CASSTAGLNTGELFF.

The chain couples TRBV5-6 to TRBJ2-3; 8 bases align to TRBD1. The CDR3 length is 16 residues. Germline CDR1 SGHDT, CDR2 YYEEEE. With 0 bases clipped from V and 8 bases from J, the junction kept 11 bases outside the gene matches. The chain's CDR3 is CASSLVSALTGGTQYF. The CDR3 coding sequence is TGTGCCAGCAGCTTGGTGTCGGCACTCACAGGGGGTACGCAGTATTTT. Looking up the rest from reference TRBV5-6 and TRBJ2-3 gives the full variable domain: DAGVTQSPTHLIKTRGQQVTLRCSPKSGHDTVSWYQQALGQGPQFIFQYYEEEERQRGNFPDRFSGHQFPNYSSELNVNALLLGDSALYLCASSLVSALTGGTQYFGPGTRLTVL.